The 19 T cell receptor beta chains given below trace back to one sample, sequenced in a study of identical twins (dated by TCRdb to 2015 to 2016). The library was generated by 5' RACE. Sequenced using an Illumina HiSeq 2000. TCRdb took the public reads, trimmed them with fastp at Q25, ran MiXCR for clone calling and kept in-frame beta chains. Each entry is one CDR3 protein sequence, shown with its most common DNA and genes. The sample table shows hundreds of thousands of distinct CDR3 sequences, and 20% to 30% are seen once. The ten largest account for just under 3% of the sample. These sequences were also reported in another study, on T cells expressing NK-cell markers.

The sample taken for sequencing was CD4+ T cells sorted from blood. The receptors shown here come from a woman aged 18-29 years in good health.

This clonotype was observed a few times. The V gene is TRBV20-1, the J gene TRBJ2-1; D perhaps matches TRBD1 (6 bases). This CDR3 has 14 amino acids. CDR1 and CDR2 from the germline V gene are DFQATT and SNEGSKA (reference sequence). Trimming stripped 2 bases from V and 7 bases from J, with 15 bases between. Here the CDR3 reads CSARKTGNRNEQFF. DNA of the CDR3: TGCAGTGCTAGAAAAACAGGGAATCGGAATGAGCAGTTCTTC.

This chain connects TRBV5-1 to TRBJ1-2; D unresolved. V was shortened by 5 bases and J by 8 bases, with 10 bases between the two germline ends. Germline V gene data show CDR1 as SGHRS and CDR2 as YFSETQ. The length of the CDR3 is 11 residues. The CDR3 DNA follows: TGCGCCAGCAGGATTAACGAAGGCTACACCTTC. Its protein product is CASRINEGYTF.

V is TRBV18 and J is TRBJ2-7; possibly TRBD2 for D (5 bases). Per the germline V gene, CDR1 is KGHSH and CDR2 is LQKENI. The CDR3 is 13 residues long. Trimming stripped 4 bases from V and 2 bases from J, with 9 bases between. The CDR3 region has the DNA TGTGCCAGCTCACTGATCGGGGCCTACGAGCAGTACTTC. This encodes CASSLIGAYEQYF.

This chain joins TRBV19 and TRBJ2-4, with 8 bases matching TRBD2. The germline V gene has CDR1 LNHDA and CDR2 SQIVND (reference sequence). The CDR3 is made up of 18 amino acids. After removal of 5 bases from V and 3 bases from J, the junction contained 15 bases not matched to a gene. The CDR3, as DNA: TGTGCCAGTAGTCGGGACCACATCGCGGGGGGATTCAAAAACATTCAGTACTTC. Its translation is CASSRDHIAGGFKNIQYF.

This clonotype occurred a few times. The genes are TRBV6-1 and TRBJ1-5; 7 bases fit TRBD1. V gave up 10 bases and J gave up 5 bases; unmatched junction bases: 11. This CDR3 region has 14 residues. Germline loops: CDR1 MNHNS, CDR2 SASEGT. CDR3 residues: CATPPTGRHQPQHF. CDR3 nucleotide sequence: TGTGCCACCCCCCCGACAGGGAGACATCAGCCCCAGCATTTT.

This clonotype showed up just a few times. The chain employs TRBV9 and TRBJ2-3; 11 nucleotides align to TRBD2. The CDR3 runs 13 residues. Germline loops: CDR1 SGDLS, CDR2 YYNGEE. The V segment lost 4 bases and the J segment 15 bases; nucleotides outside the gene matches: 10. The CDR3 reads CASSPHTSGGNYF. CDR3 nucleotides: TGTGCCAGCAGCCCTCATACTAGCGGGGGAAATTATTTT.

The chain recombines TRBV15 with TRBJ1-2, with TRBD1 identical over 9 bases. The trim removed 2 bases at V and 7 bases at J, leaving 8 bases unmatched. Germline CDR1 reads LNHNV; CDR2 reads YYDKDF (reference sequence). The CDR3 runs 15 residues. The CDR3 protein is CATSRPHTGGSGYTF. DNA of the CDR3: TGTGCCACCAGCAGACCACACACAGGGGGCAGTGGCTACACCTTC.

The V and J genes are TRBV12-3 or TRBV12-4 and TRBJ1-2, with D tentatively TRBD1 (6 bases). V lost 5 bases, J lost 3 bases, and 10 bases lay in between. The CDR3 has 13 residues. Written as DNA, the CDR3 is TGTGCCAGCAGTCTCAGGGGCCACTATGGCTACACCTTC. It specifies CASSLRGHYGYTF.

This clonotype was counted a few times. The chain recombines TRBV15 with TRBJ2-7; 8 positions agree with TRBD2. V shed 0 bases, J shed 6 bases, and the junction held 1 base outside the gene matches. Germline V gene lookup returns CDR1 LNHNV and CDR2 YYDKDF (reference sequence). This CDR3 comprises 13 residues. DNA for the CDR3: TGTGCCACCAGCAGAGAAACTAGCGGCGAGCAGTACTTC. Translation: CATSRETSGEQYF.

The sample holds many counts of this clonotype. The chain recombines TRBV7-2 with TRBJ2-7, with 7 positions matching TRBD2. Per the germline V gene, CDR1 is SGHTA and CDR2 is FQGNSA. J lost 0 bases, V lost 5 bases, and 4 bases had no gene match. This CDR3 has 14 residues. The chain's CDR3 is CASSLASGSYEQYF. The CDR3 DNA reads TGTGCCAGCAGCCTTGCTAGCGGCTCCTACGAGCAGTACTTC.

This chain links TRBV12-3 or TRBV12-4 with TRBJ2-1; D uncertain. The CDR3 has 12 amino acids. Trimming left V 3 bases short and J 4 bases short, with 4 bases between. CDR3 sequence reads: CASSFNYNEQFF. The CDR3 DNA is TGTGCCAGCAGTTTTAATTACAATGAGCAGTTCTTC.

V is TRBV12-3 or TRBV12-4 and J is TRBJ2-7; 8 positions agree with TRBD2. Germline trimming cut 6 bases from V and 2 bases from J; bases unmatched to any gene: 9. CDR3 length equals 15 residues. The chain's CDR3 is CASSLTGGKAYEQYF. For the CDR3, the DNA is TGTGCCAGCAGCCTCACGGGGGGGAAGGCCTACGAGCAGTACTTC.

This clonotype was observed a handful of times. The chain has TRBV5-1 and TRBJ2-1, with D maybe TRBD1 (5 bases). The V and J ends lost 0 bases and 9 bases respectively, with 19 bases between them. The CDR3 runs to 16 residues. Germline CDR1 reads SGHRS; CDR2 reads YFSETQ. The CDR3 is CASSLGAAGNGIEQFF. DNA of the CDR3: TGCGCCAGCAGCTTGGGTGCGGCAGGGAATGGTATTGAGCAGTTCTTC.

The chain has TRBV29-1 and TRBJ2-3, with 9 bases identical to TRBD2. The CDR3 sequence is 13 residues long. With 5 bases clipped from V and 9 bases from J, the junction kept 9 bases outside the gene matches. Germline V gene sequence: CDR1 SQVTM, CDR2 ANQGSEA. The CDR3 DNA reads TGCAGCGTTACCACTAGCGGGTCTTTAACGCAGTATTTT. This encodes CSVTTSGSLTQYF.

This clonotype was recorded a few times. The chain employs TRBV7-9 and TRBJ2-1; tentatively, D is TRBD2 (6 bases). The V and J ends lost 7 bases and 2 bases respectively, with 15 bases between them. The CDR3 sequence is 15 residues long. The V gene's germline CDR1 is SEHNR and CDR2 FQNEAQ (reference sequence). CDR3 nucleotide sequence: TGTGCCAGCACCCCCCCTTCGGGGGCCTACAATGAGCAGTTCTTC. Amino acid sequence: CASTPPSGAYNEQFF.

The table lists this clonotype with a few counts. The V call is TRBV3-1, the J call TRBJ2-5; TRBD2 agrees at 7 bases. V dropped 2 bases and J dropped 3; count of bases not matched to a gene: 3. The CDR3 runs to 14 residues. Per the germline V gene, CDR1 is LGHDT and CDR2 is YNNKEL (reference sequence). CDR3 region: CASSQSGGEETQYF. The CDR3 coding sequence is TGTGCCAGCAGCCAAAGTGGGGGGGAAGAGACCCAGTACTTC.

This sequence joins TRBV7-2 and TRBJ2-3; D gene unclear. The germline gives CDR1 SGHTA, CDR2 FQGNSA. Trimming left V 5 bases short and J 2 bases short, with 11 bases between. This CDR3 has 14 amino acids. In DNA form, the CDR3 reads TGTGCCAGCAGCCCCGGTGGTTTCACAGATACGCAGTATTTT. Encoded protein: CASSPGGFTDTQYF.

This clonotype came up a few times. The chain uses TRBV5-1 and TRBJ2-1; 10 nucleotides align to TRBD1. CDR1 SGHRS and CDR2 YFSETQ come from the germline V gene. Unmatched junction bases numbered 2, after V lost 4 bases and J lost 10 bases. The CDR3 extends over 12 amino acids. The DNA for the CDR3 is TGCGCCAGCAGCAGGGACAGGGGAGAGCAGTTCTTC. It is translated as CASSRDRGEQFF.

This clonotype was detected a few times. The chain links TRBV4-1 to TRBJ1-5; D unresolved. Germline-derived CDR1 and CDR2 are MGHRA and YSYEKL. V was shortened by 0 bases and J by 5 bases, with 14 bases between the two germline ends. CDR3 length equals 16 residues. CDR3 residues: CASSQDLGWSYQPQHF. The DNA of the CDR3 is TGCGCCAGCAGCCAAGATTTGGGGTGGAGTTATCAGCCCCAGCATTTT.